This entry describes one T cell receptor (beta chain). Its antigen is not known. At one end the junction does not follow the germline gene, possibly because of a read error. This record comes from a study of post-analysis software for immune sequencing data. General observations from the study: Multiple sclerosis patients showed significantly lower normalized Chao1 diversity than controls did. TRBV5-6, TRBV5-1 and TRBV20-1 belonged to a set of roughly 5 TRBV segments that were more frequent in patients than controls. Samples sharing a preparation batch grouped tightly together when assessed by F measure.

Unique molecular identifiers were built into the TCR beta cDNA libraries. Via MiXCR, TCRdb re-called the PCR reads, giving one row per CDR3 protein. The sample carries 450,000 or so distinct CDR3 sequences, under 55% recorded once. The CDR3 has 14 residues. CDR1 and CDR2 from the germline V gene are SEHNR and FQNEAQ (reference sequence). The sequenced sample was blood. The sequence came from a girl aged 5-17 years with multiple sclerosis. The V gene is TRBV7-9, the J gene TRBJ2-3; D is undetermined. The CDR3 DNA is TGTGTCAGCAGCTTAATTCTCTTTCCAGATACGCAGTATTTT. Protein: CVSSLILFPDTQYF.